One and the same sample provided the 12 T cell receptor beta chains below, sequenced in a study of identical twins. TCRdb passed the 5' RACE reads through MiXCR, listing each CDR3 protein once. The sample consists of around 490,000 distinct CDR3 sequences, roughly 13% of them appearing once. The same data also went into a second study, on yellow fever vaccine responses in identical twins.

Sequenced sample: CD4+ T cells sorted from blood. Every receptor here comes from a woman younger than 30 in good health.

This chain connects TRBV6-2 or TRBV6-3 to TRBJ2-7, with TRBD2 as a possible D gene (6 bases). Between the trimmed V and J ends, which lost 5 bases and 1 base, there was a span of 15 bases. CDR1 MNHEY and CDR2 SVGEGT come from the germline V gene. CDR3 length: 15 amino acids. The CDR3 loop is CASSTAAGGSYEQYF. CDR3 nucleotides: TGTGCCAGCAGTACAGCAGCCGGGGGTTCCTACGAGCAGTACTTC.

This clonotype was observed a handful of times. Here the CDR3 reads CASSQAGTNGETQYF. The CDR3 coding sequence is TGCGCCAGCAGCCAGGCCGGGACCAACGGGGAGACCCAGTACTTC. The chain uses TRBV5-1 and TRBJ2-5, with D perhaps matching TRBD1 or TRBD2 (5 bases each). In germline, CDR1 is SGHRS, CDR2 YFSETQ. Trimming removed 4 bases at V and 5 bases at J, with 18 bases between. This CDR3 has 15 residues.

The DNA of the CDR3 is TGTGCCACCAGCAGCGCTAGCTACAACACAGATACGCAGTATTTT. Its translation is CATSSASYNTDTQYF. This chain links TRBV15 with TRBJ2-3; D perhaps matches TRBD2 (5 bases). This CDR3 region has 15 residues. Trimming removed 3 bases from V and 2 bases from J, with 12 bases in between. Germline values: CDR1 LNHNV, CDR2 YYDKDF (reference sequence).

In this sample, this clonotype turned up a few times. Being one base from a much bigger clone, this may be a read error. The rearrangement uses TRBV5-4 and TRBJ2-7; 9 bases align to TRBD1. CDR1 SGHNT and CDR2 YYREEE come from the germline V gene (reference sequence). The length of the CDR3 is 13 residues. CDR3 region: CASRDRGSYGQYF. The CDR3 DNA follows: TGTGCCAGCAGGGACAGGGGCTCCTACGGGCAGTACTTC.

This clonotype was detected many times. The chain is built from TRBV12-3 or TRBV12-4 and TRBJ2-7; 9 bases fit TRBD2. V dropped 1 base and J dropped 0; count of bases not matched to a gene: 1. This CDR3 has 15 residues. CDR3 residues: CASSLGLADSYEQYF. The CDR3 DNA follows: TGTGCCAGCAGTTTAGGACTAGCGGACTCCTACGAGCAGTACTTC.

This clonotype was observed a handful of times. The genes are TRBV7-2 and TRBJ2-2, with 7 bases aligning to TRBD2. V was pared by 3 bases and J by 4 bases, with 26 bases of the junction left unmatched. Germline V gene sequence: CDR1 SGHTA, CDR2 FQGNSA. This CDR3 spans 22 amino acids. The CDR3 protein is CASSFQPSSAGSTWVSTGELFF. Written as DNA, the CDR3 is TGTGCCAGCAGCTTCCAACCCTCCTCAGCGGGGTCTACGTGGGTGTCCACCGGGGAGCTGTTTTTT.

This chain connects TRBV29-1 to TRBJ2-3; D tentatively reads TRBD1 or TRBD2 (5 bases each). V was cut by 4 bases and J by 0 bases, with 11 bases left in between. Germline values: CDR1 SQVTM, CDR2 ANQGSEA. There are 14 residues in the CDR3. The CDR3 sequence is CSVGGAPSTDTQYF. DNA of the CDR3: TGCAGCGTTGGAGGGGCTCCTAGCACAGATACGCAGTATTTT.

The V and J genes are TRBV7-2 and TRBJ1-2; D is uncertain. Germline V lookup: CDR1 SGHTA, CDR2 FQGNSA. Trimming took 1 base from V and 5 from J, leaving 14 bases between them. The CDR3 has 15 amino acids. CDR3 bases: TGTGCCAGCAGCTTAGATGGTGGCAGACAATATGGCTACACCTTC. It specifies CASSLDGGRQYGYTF.

This rearrangement joins TRBV6-1 to TRBJ1-1; 8 bases map to TRBD1. The V and J ends lost 6 bases and 11 bases, in that order; junction bases with no gene match: 14. Germline V lookup: CDR1 MNHNS, CDR2 SASEGT. This CDR3 is 14 amino acids long. The CDR3 region is CASRPGQGGTGAFF. In DNA form, the CDR3 reads TGTGCCAGCAGACCCGGACAGGGAGGGACTGGGGCTTTCTTT.

The rearrangement uses TRBV5-1 and TRBJ2-3; D possibly corresponds to TRBD1 (5 bases). Trimming cost V 6 bases and J 2 bases, with 10 bases left between them. CDR1 is SGHRS and CDR2 is YFSETQ in the germline V gene. The CDR3 extends over 13 amino acids. CDR3 DNA: TGCGCCAGCATCGGACACTCCACAGATACGCAGTATTTT. This gives the protein CASIGHSTDTQYF.

The V and J genes are TRBV20-1 and TRBJ2-2, with D maybe TRBD1 (5 bases). Germline values: CDR1 DFQATT, CDR2 SNEGSKA (reference sequence). Deletions cut 3 bases from V and 0 bases from J, with 11 bases between. The CDR3 sequence is 15 residues long. The CDR3 bases are TGCAGTGCTAGTAGACAGAACACGAACACCGGGGAGCTGTTTTTT. It specifies CSASRQNTNTGELFF.

This chain joins TRBV20-1 and TRBJ2-7, with TRBD2 matching 11 bases. CDR1 and CDR2 from the germline V gene are DFQATT and SNEGSKA (reference sequence). V lost 4 bases, J lost 2 bases, and 1 base stayed unmatched. The CDR3 has 13 amino acids. As DNA, the CDR3 is TGCAGTGCTATTAGCGGGGGGGCCTACGAGCAGTACTTC. Amino acids: CSAISGGAYEQYF.